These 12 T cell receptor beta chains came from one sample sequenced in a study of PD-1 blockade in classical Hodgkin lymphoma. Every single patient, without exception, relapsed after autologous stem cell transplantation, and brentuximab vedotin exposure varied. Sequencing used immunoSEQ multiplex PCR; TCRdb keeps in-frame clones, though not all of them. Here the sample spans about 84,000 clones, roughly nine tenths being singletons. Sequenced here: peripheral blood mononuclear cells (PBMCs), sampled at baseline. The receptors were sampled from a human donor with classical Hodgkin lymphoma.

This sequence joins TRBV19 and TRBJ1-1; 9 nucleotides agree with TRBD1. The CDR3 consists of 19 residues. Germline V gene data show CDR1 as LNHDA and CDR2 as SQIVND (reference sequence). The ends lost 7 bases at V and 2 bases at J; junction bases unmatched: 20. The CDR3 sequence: CASMPGQGGLRVVNTEAFF. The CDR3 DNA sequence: TGTGCCAGTATGCCGGGACAGGGAGGTCTTAGAGTGGTTAACACTGAAGCTTTCTTT.

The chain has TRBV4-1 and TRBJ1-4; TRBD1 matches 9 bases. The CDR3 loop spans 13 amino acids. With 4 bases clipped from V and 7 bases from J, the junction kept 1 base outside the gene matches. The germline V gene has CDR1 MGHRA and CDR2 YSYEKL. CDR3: CASSRDRVEKLFF. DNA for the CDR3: TGCGCCAGCAGCCGGGACAGGGTTGAAAAACTGTTTTTT.

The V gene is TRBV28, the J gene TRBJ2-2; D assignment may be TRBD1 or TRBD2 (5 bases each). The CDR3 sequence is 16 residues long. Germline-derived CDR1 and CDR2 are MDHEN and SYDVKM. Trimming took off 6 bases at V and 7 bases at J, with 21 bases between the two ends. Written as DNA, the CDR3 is TGTGCCAGCAGAACTGGAAACATTGGGGGAGACGGGGAGCTGTTTTTT. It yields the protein CASRTGNIGGDGELFF.

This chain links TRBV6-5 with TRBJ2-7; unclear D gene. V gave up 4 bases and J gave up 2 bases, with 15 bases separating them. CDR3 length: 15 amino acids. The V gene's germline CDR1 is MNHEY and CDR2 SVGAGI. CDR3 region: CASSFNSVITYEQYF. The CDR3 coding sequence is TGTGCCAGCAGTTTCAACAGCGTAATAACCTACGAGCAGTACTTC.

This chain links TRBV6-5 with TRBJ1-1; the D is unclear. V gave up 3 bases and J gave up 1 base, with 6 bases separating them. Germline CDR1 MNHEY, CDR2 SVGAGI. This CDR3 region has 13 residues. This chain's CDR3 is CASSYYGNTEAFF. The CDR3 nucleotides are TGTGCCAGCAGTTATTATGGGAACACTGAAGCTTTCTTT.

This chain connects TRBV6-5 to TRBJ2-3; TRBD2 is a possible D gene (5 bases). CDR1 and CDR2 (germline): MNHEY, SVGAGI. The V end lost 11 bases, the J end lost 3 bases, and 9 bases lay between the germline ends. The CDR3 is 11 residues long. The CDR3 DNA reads TGTGCCTCGGGATTAACAGATACGCAGTATTTT. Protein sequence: CASGLTDTQYF.

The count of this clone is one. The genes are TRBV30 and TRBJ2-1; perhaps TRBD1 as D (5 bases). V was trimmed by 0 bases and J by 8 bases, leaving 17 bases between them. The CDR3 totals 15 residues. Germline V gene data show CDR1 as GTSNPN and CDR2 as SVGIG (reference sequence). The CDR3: CAWSVVAGFSDEQFF. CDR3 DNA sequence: TGTGCCTGGAGTGTAGTAGCAGGGTTCAGCGATGAGCAGTTCTTC.

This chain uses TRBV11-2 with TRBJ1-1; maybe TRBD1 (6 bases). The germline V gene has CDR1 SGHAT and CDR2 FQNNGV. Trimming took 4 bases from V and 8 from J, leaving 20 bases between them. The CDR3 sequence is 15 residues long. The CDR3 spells CASSSPRGLPGEAFF. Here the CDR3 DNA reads TGTGCCAGCAGCTCACCCAGGGGACTCCCGGGGGAAGCTTTCTTT.

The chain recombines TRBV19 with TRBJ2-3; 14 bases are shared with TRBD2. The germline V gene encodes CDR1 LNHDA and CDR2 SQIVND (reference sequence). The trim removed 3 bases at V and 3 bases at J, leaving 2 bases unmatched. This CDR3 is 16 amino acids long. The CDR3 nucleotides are TGTGCCAGTAGTATCGGACTAGCGGGAGGAACAGATACGCAGTATTTT. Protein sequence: CASSIGLAGGTDTQYF.

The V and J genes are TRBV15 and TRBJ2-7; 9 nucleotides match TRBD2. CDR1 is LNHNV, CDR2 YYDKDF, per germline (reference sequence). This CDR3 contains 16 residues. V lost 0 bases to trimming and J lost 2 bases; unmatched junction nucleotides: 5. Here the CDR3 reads CATSRDLASGTYEQYF. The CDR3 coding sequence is TGTGCCACCAGCAGAGATCTGGCTAGCGGGACCTACGAGCAGTACTTC.

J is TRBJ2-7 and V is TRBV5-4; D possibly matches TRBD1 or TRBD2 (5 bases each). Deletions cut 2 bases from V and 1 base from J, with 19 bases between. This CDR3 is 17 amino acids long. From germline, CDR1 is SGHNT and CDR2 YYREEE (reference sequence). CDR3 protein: CASSFKNREGLSYEQYF. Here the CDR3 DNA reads TGTGCCAGCAGCTTTAAAAATAGAGAGGGGCTTTCCTACGAGCAGTACTTC.

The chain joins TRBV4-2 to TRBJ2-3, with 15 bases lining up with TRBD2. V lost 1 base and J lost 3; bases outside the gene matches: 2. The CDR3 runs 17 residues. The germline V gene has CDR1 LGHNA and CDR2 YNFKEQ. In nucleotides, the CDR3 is TGTGCCAGCAGCCAAGTAGGACTAGCGGGGGGGACAGATACGCAGTATTTT. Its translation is CASSQVGLAGGTDTQYF.